The 10 T cell receptor beta chains below were found in one sample sequenced in a study of beta chain features in type 1 diabetes. Investigators reverse transcribed all isolated RNA, so they sequenced expressed TCRB transcripts. TCRdb keeps only in-frame clones here, not all; method: immunoSEQ multiplex PCR. The sample shows 500,000 to 700,000 clones, around 15% of them seen only once. The source material was naive CD4+ T cells from blood. These receptors were taken from a man aged 18 to 30 in good health.

This clone was picked up a small number of times. The chain links TRBV11-2 to TRBJ2-7; D uncertain. CDR3 length: 14 residues. Germline V gives CDR1 SGHAT, CDR2 FQNNGV. The ends were cut back, 0 bases at V and 6 bases at J, with 12 bases in the middle. CDR3 DNA sequence: TGTGCCAGCAGCTTAGAGCTCGCTCTAGGCGAGCAGTACTTC. This encodes CASSLELALGEQYF.

The chain combines TRBV5-1 with TRBJ2-1; TRBD1 agrees at 8 bases. Germline values: CDR1 SGHRS, CDR2 YFSETQ. This CDR3 has 20 residues. The J segment lost 0 bases and the V segment lost 3 bases, leaving 17 bases of the junction unmatched. This CDR3 is CASSSGRRTGSLSSYNEQFF. As DNA, the CDR3 is TGCGCCAGCAGCTCCGGGCGGCGGACAGGGTCCTTGAGCTCCTACAATGAGCAGTTCTTC.

This clone occurred a few times. The sample carries other DNA sequences with the same CDR3. The chain employs TRBV5-1 and TRBJ1-1; D gene uncertain. This CDR3 contains 11 residues. V was trimmed by 5 bases and J by 0 bases, leaving 2 bases between them. Per the germline V gene, CDR1 is SGHRS and CDR2 is YFSETQ. CDR3 amino acids: CASRLNTEAFF. The DNA of the CDR3 is TGCGCCAGCAGGTTGAACACTGAAGCTTTCTTT.

J is TRBJ1-5 and V is TRBV19, with D unclear. The CDR3 runs 16 residues. V was clipped by 5 bases and J by 3 bases, with 17 bases between them. Germline V gene sequence: CDR1 LNHDA, CDR2 SQIVND (reference sequence). The DNA for the CDR3 is TGTGCCAGTAGTCTTTCCTCGGGGATAGACAATCAGCCCCAGCATTTT. Protein sequence: CASSLSSGIDNQPQHF.

This clone was counted a few times. This chain connects TRBV6-1 to TRBJ2-5; D perhaps matches TRBD2 (5 bases). V was clipped by 2 bases and J by 5 bases, with 9 bases between them. Germline V gene lookup returns CDR1 MNHNS and CDR2 SASEGT. This CDR3 has 13 amino acids. CDR3 in amino acids: CASSERPGETQYF. DNA for the CDR3: TGTGCCAGCAGTGAAAGGCCGGGGGAGACCCAGTACTTC.

This clone was observed a handful of times. Other nucleotide sequences in the sample specify the same CDR3. This rearrangement joins TRBV7-9 to TRBJ2-3; D gene ambiguous. This CDR3 comprises 13 residues. V gave up 1 base and J gave up 0 bases, with 2 bases separating them. Germline V CDR1 and CDR2: SEHNR, FQNEAQ (reference sequence). CDR3 residues: CASSLGSTDTQYF. CDR3 nucleotide sequence: TGTGCCAGCAGCTTAGGAAGCACAGATACGCAGTATTTT.

This clone was recorded a few times. Other DNA sequences in this sample translate to the same CDR3. The gene calls are TRBV7-2 and TRBJ1-1; 10 bases are shared with TRBD1. V lost 5 bases and J lost 5; bases outside the gene matches: 2. CDR1 SGHTA and CDR2 FQGNSA come from the germline V gene. The CDR3 length is 13 residues. CDR3 coding DNA: TGTGCCAGCAGCGGACAGGGGGGAACTGAAGCTTTCTTT. It codes for CASSGQGGTEAFF. Full variable domain (rest looked up from reference TRBV7-2 and TRBJ1-1): GAGVSQSPSNKVTEKGKDVELRCDPISGHTALYWYRQSLGQGLEFLIYFQGNSAPDKSGLPSDRFSAERTGGSVSTLTIQRTQQEDSAVYLCASSGQGGTEAFFGQGTRLTVV.

The chain employs TRBV27 and TRBJ2-3; TRBD2 might be the D (6 bases). The CDR3 has 12 residues. Germline CDR1 reads MNHEY; CDR2 reads SMNVEV (reference sequence). V was cut by 5 bases and J by 7 bases, with 10 bases left in between. CDR3 sequence (DNA): TGTGCCAGCAGTCCTGGGGGGAATACGCAGTATTTT. It translates to CASSPGGNTQYF.

The chain carries TRBV6-5 and TRBJ2-7, with 7 nucleotides matching TRBD2. The V gene end was trimmed by 5 bases and the J gene end by 2 bases; junction bases not matched to a gene: 9. Germline V gene data show CDR1 as MNHEY and CDR2 as SVGAGI. This CDR3 contains 15 residues. This chain's CDR3 is CASSLRLAPTYEQYF. The CDR3 DNA sequence: TGTGCCAGCAGTCTCCGACTAGCTCCGACCTACGAGCAGTACTTC.

V gene TRBV4-3 combines with J gene TRBJ1-5; 11 bases fit TRBD1. The trim removed 1 base at V and 4 bases at J, leaving 3 bases unmatched. Per the germline V gene, CDR1 is LGHNA and CDR2 is YSLEER. This CDR3 is 16 amino acids long. The CDR3 region is CASSQGTGGQNQPQHF. The CDR3 nucleotides read TGCGCCAGCAGCCAAGGGACAGGGGGCCAGAATCAGCCCCAGCATTTT.